Presented here are 25 T cell receptor beta chains from one specimen sequenced in a study of blood T cell repertoires in COVID-19. Clones were sequenced by immunoSEQ multiplex PCR, and TCRdb holds only the in-frame ones, with some missing. This sample has some 340,000 clones, with 90% to 95% found just once. The specimen was PBMCs or T cells enriched from blood (not recorded which). Receptors were obtained from a woman in her 30s who had been exposed to COVID-19.

The chain recombines TRBV3-1 (or the pseudogene TRBV3-2) with TRBJ1-1; the D gene is possibly TRBD1 (6 bases). Germline CDR1 reads LGHDT; CDR2 reads YNNKEL (reference sequence). The CDR3 runs to 13 residues. Trimming took 7 bases from V and 4 from J, leaving 13 bases between them. The CDR3 nucleotides read TGTGCCAGCAACTCAGGGGTGAGCACTGAAGCTTTCTTT. It yields the protein CASNSGVSTEAFF.

The chain recombines TRBV5-6 with TRBJ1-1, with TRBD1 matching over 11 bases. The CDR3 is 15 residues long. V lost 2 bases to trimming and J lost 7 bases; unmatched junction nucleotides: 7. CDR1 SGHDT and CDR2 YYEEEE come from the germline V gene. CDR3 nucleotides: TGTGCCAGCAGCTTCGGGGACAGGGGGACCGTTGAAGCTTTCTTT. Encoded protein: CASSFGDRGTVEAFF.

V is TRBV5-1 and J is TRBJ1-2; D is possibly TRBD1 (5 bases). The germline V gene encodes CDR1 SGHRS and CDR2 YFSETQ. Trimming shortened V by 0 bases and J by 4 bases, and 10 bases separated the two germline ends. The CDR3 is 14 amino acids. In DNA, the CDR3 is TGCGCCAGCAGCTTGGAAGGGGTTGGCTATGGCTACACCTTC. As protein: CASSLEGVGYGYTF.

The rearrangement uses TRBV19 and TRBJ1-4; a weak D match, TRBD1 (6 bases). Germline V gives CDR1 LNHDA, CDR2 SQIVND (reference sequence). This CDR3 contains 15 residues. The ends were cut back, 1 base at V and 4 bases at J, with 10 bases in the middle. CDR3 protein: CASSIGGHFNEKLFF. The CDR3 DNA reads as TGTGCCAGTAGTATAGGGGGGCACTTTAATGAAAAACTGTTTTTT.

The chain combines TRBV6-5 with TRBJ1-2, with a tentative D call TRBD1 (6 bases). Looked up from germline, CDR1 is MNHEY and CDR2 is SVGAGI. Trimming left V 5 bases short and J 4 bases short, with 8 bases between. The CDR3 totals 12 residues. In nucleotides, the CDR3 is TGTGCCAGCAGTACAGGGTTCTATGGCTACACCTTC. This translates into CASSTGFYGYTF.

The rearrangement uses TRBV3-1 (or the pseudogene TRBV3-2) and TRBJ2-5, with 9 positions matching TRBD2. V trimming: 4 bases; J trimming: 3 bases; junction bases outside the gene matches: 3. Germline V gene lookup returns CDR1 LGHDT and CDR2 YNNKEL (reference sequence). The CDR3 has 14 amino acids. In DNA, the CDR3 is TGTGCCAGCAGCCCCTTAGCGGGGGAAGAGACCCAGTACTTC. Translating gives CASSPLAGEETQYF.

Here the CDR3 DNA reads TGTGCCAGCAGAGACAGTGCCGATAACTATGGCTACACCTTC. As protein: CASRDSADNYGYTF. The gene calls are TRBV9 and TRBJ1-2; a weak D match, TRBD1 (5 bases). V was clipped by 5 bases and J by 1 base, with 12 bases between them. CDR3 length: 14 amino acids. From germline, CDR1 is SGDLS and CDR2 YYNGEE. Full variable domain (outside the CDR3, taken from reference TRBV9 and TRBJ1-2): DSGVTQTPKHLITATGQRVTLRCSPRSGDLSVYWYQQSLDQGLQFLIQYYNGEERAKGNILERFSAQQFPDLHSELNLSSLELGDSALYFCASRDSADNYGYTFGSGTRLTVV.

The genes are TRBV24-1 and TRBJ1-5; D possibly corresponds to TRBD1 (6 bases). The germline V gene has CDR1 KGHDR and CDR2 SFDVKD. The CDR3 runs 15 residues. Trimming left V 3 bases short and J 1 base short, with 9 bases between. The CDR3 loop is CATSDGQYSNQPQHF. Here the CDR3 DNA reads TGTGCCACCAGTGATGGACAGTACAGCAATCAGCCCCAGCATTTT.

The genes are TRBV7-2 and TRBJ2-7; 9 nucleotides align to TRBD2. Unmatched junction bases numbered 8, after V lost 5 bases and J lost 3 bases. The CDR3 covers 15 residues. Germline assignment: CDR1 SGHTA and CDR2 FQGNSA. The CDR3 is CASSLTSGPYYEQYF. The CDR3 nucleotides are TGTGCCAGCAGCCTAACTAGCGGGCCCTACTACGAGCAGTACTTC.

This rearrangement joins TRBV14 to TRBJ1-2, with 8 bases identical to TRBD1. CDR1 is SGHDN and CDR2 is FVKESK in the germline V gene. V lost 6 bases to trimming and J lost 3 bases; unmatched junction nucleotides: 3. This CDR3 is 13 amino acids long. Here the CDR3 reads CASREGQDYGYTF. The CDR3 nucleotides are TGTGCCAGCAGAGAGGGACAGGACTATGGCTACACCTTC.

The genes are TRBV7-3 and TRBJ1-3, with 7 bases that match TRBD1. V lost 5 bases to trimming and J lost 4 bases; unmatched junction nucleotides: 8. CDR1 SGHTA and CDR2 FQGTGA come from the germline V gene. CDR3 size: 15 residues. DNA of the CDR3: TGTGCCAGCAGCCCAGGGGGGCTTGGAGGAAACACCATATATTTT. This translates into CASSPGGLGGNTIYF.

The rearrangement uses TRBV5-4 and TRBJ2-1; D is uncertain. V lost 0 bases and J 4 bases, leaving 8 bases between the germline ends. The CDR3 is 14 amino acids. Germline assignment: CDR1 SGHNT and CDR2 YYREEE (reference sequence). The CDR3 reads CASSLGSAYNEQFF. The CDR3 nucleotides read TGTGCCAGCAGCTTGGGCAGCGCGTACAATGAGCAGTTCTTC.

This clone was counted a few times. V is TRBV5-1 and J is TRBJ1-6; TRBD1 aligns across 9 bases. J gave up 7 bases and V 5 bases, and 7 bases lay outside the gene matches. From germline, CDR1 is SGHRS and CDR2 YFSETQ. This CDR3 region has 15 residues. The CDR3, as DNA: TGCGCCAGCAGGGGACAGGGAACCCTGAATTCACCCCTCCACTTT. Amino acids: CASRGQGTLNSPLHF.

The DNA of the CDR3 is TGTGCCAGCAGTCCGGACAGGTTGGGGACTGAAGCTTTCTTT. As protein: CASSPDRLGTEAFF. V usage is TRBV27 and J usage is TRBJ1-1; the match to TRBD1 covers 7 bases. Germline trimming cut 5 bases from V and 5 bases from J; bases unmatched to any gene: 8. Germline V gene lookup returns CDR1 MNHEY and CDR2 SMNVEV (reference sequence). The CDR3 is 14 amino acids.

The rearrangement links TRBV7-2 to TRBJ1-5; TRBD1 aligns across 8 bases. The CDR3 sequence is 13 residues long. The germline V gene has CDR1 SGHTA and CDR2 FQGNSA. Trimming at V came to 7 bases and at J to 4 bases, leaving 3 bases not matched to a gene. The CDR3, as DNA: TGTGCCAGCAAGGACAGGGTTAATCAGCCCCAGCATTTT. Protein sequence: CASKDRVNQPQHF.

This chain links TRBV19 with TRBJ2-6; TRBD1 might be the D (6 bases). Germline V lookup: CDR1 LNHDA, CDR2 SQIVND (reference sequence). The CDR3 sequence is 15 residues long. The V and J ends lost 10 bases and 0 bases respectively, with 13 bases between them. The DNA for the CDR3 is TGTGCCATATTAGACAGGATCTCTGGGGCCAACGTCCTGACTTTC. Protein sequence: CAILDRISGANVLTF.

The chain joins TRBV3-1 (or the pseudogene TRBV3-2) to TRBJ2-2; 12 bases fit TRBD2. The CDR3 length is 16 residues. V shed 4 bases, J shed 3 bases, and the junction held 3 bases outside the gene matches. CDR1 and CDR2 from the germline V gene are LGHDT and YNNKEL (reference sequence). CDR3 in amino acids: CASSRLAGADTGELFF. The CDR3, as DNA: TGTGCCAGCAGCCGACTAGCGGGGGCCGACACCGGGGAGCTGTTTTTT.

The chain couples TRBV13 to TRBJ2-7; the match to TRBD2 covers 10 bases. The CDR3 totals 17 residues. Per germline, CDR1 PRHDT and CDR2 FYEKMQ (reference sequence). Losses at the gene ends were 4 bases for V and 3 bases for J; bases not matched to a gene: 12. The CDR3 loop is CASSSRPSGGAYYEQYF. Here the CDR3 DNA reads TGTGCCAGCAGCTCCAGACCTAGCGGGGGAGCTTACTACGAGCAGTACTTC.

The V call is TRBV18, the J call TRBJ1-1; 9 positions agree with TRBD1. Germline V CDR1 and CDR2: KGHSH, LQKENI. V gave up 4 bases and J gave up 4 bases; unmatched junction bases: 13. There are 17 residues in the CDR3. The CDR3 coding sequence is TGTGCCAGCTCACTCGCCGGGACAGGGTACGGCGGCACTGAAGCTTTCTTT. Residues: CASSLAGTGYGGTEAFF.

This sequence joins TRBV5-1 and TRBJ2-7; weak D call: TRBD2 (6 bases). The CDR3 is 14 amino acids. CDR1 and CDR2 (germline): SGHRS, YFSETQ. V lost 2 bases, J lost 0 bases, and 9 bases lay in between. CDR3 nucleotide sequence: TGCGCCAGCAGCTTCGGGGGTACCTCCTACGAGCAGTACTTC. The encoded protein is CASSFGGTSYEQYF.

A few counts support this clone. V and J are TRBV6-5 and TRBJ1-4; no definite D call. Trimming removed 8 bases at V and 4 bases at J, with 14 bases between. Looked up from germline, CDR1 is MNHEY and CDR2 is SVGAGI. The CDR3 runs 14 residues. The CDR3 DNA reads as TGTGCCAGCGGGAGGACGGACTATAATGAAAAACTGTTTTTT. As protein: CASGRTDYNEKLFF.

The V call is TRBV6-4, the J call TRBJ2-5; no reliable D call. The CDR3 spans 17 residues. Germline CDR1 MRHNA, CDR2 SNTAGT. V lost 2 bases to trimming and J lost 4 bases, with 20 bases between them. The CDR3 region has the DNA TGTGCCAGCAGTGACCCATGGCAGGATTGTAAACGAGAGACCCAGTACTTC. Amino acids: CASSDPWQDCKRETQYF.

In this sample, this clone turned up once. The genes are TRBV5-1 and TRBJ2-4, with unresolved D. CDR3 length: 16 amino acids. Looked up from germline, CDR1 is SGHRS and CDR2 is YFSETQ. The V end was cut by 0 bases, the J end by 0 bases, with 10 bases between. The CDR3 coding sequence is TGCGCCAGCAGCTTGGAAACTGCCATAGCCAAAAACATTCAGTACTTC. Translation gives CASSLETAIAKNIQYF.

The DNA for the CDR3 is TGCAGCGTTGAAGGGCGAGGGAGAGACTATGGCTACACCTTC. Its protein is CSVEGRGRDYGYTF. The V call is TRBV29-1, the J call TRBJ1-2; D uncertain. V gave up 1 base and J gave up 3 bases, with 12 bases separating them. Germline values: CDR1 SQVTM, CDR2 ANQGSEA. This CDR3 has 14 amino acids.

The chain links TRBV9 to TRBJ1-1; weak D call: TRBD1 (5 bases). The V and J ends lost 1 base and 0 bases respectively, with 7 bases between them. From germline, CDR1 is SGDLS and CDR2 YYNGEE. This CDR3 comprises 14 residues. CDR3 in amino acids: CASSVSRVNTEAFF. The CDR3 DNA sequence: TGTGCCAGCAGCGTATCCAGGGTGAACACTGAAGCTTTCTTT.